The 10 T cell receptor beta chains given below trace back to one sample, sequenced in a study of blood T cell repertoires in COVID-19. Profiled with immunoSEQ multiplex PCR; TCRdb holds only in-frame clones, not every one. The sample includes under 150,000 clones, roughly 84% of them seen just once. Sequencing was done on a sample of PBMCs or T cells enriched from blood (not recorded which). The receptors were gathered from a man over 45 in a cohort exposed to, infected with or recovered from COVID-19 (not recorded which).

This chain uses TRBV11-2 with TRBJ2-7; D is perhaps TRBD1 (5 bases). Trimming shortened V by 1 base and J by 5 bases, and 12 bases separated the two germline ends. The germline CDR1 and CDR2 sequences are SGHAT and FQNNGV. The CDR3 runs to 14 residues. CDR3 DNA sequence: TGTGCCAGCAGCTTAGTCGGTCAGGGTAACGAGCAGTACTTC. It yields the protein CASSLVGQGNEQYF.

The chain recombines TRBV30 with TRBJ1-1; TRBD1 agrees at 12 bases. The CDR3 totals 13 residues. Per germline, CDR1 GTSNPN and CDR2 SVGIG (reference sequence). J was trimmed by 7 bases and V by 5 bases; bases with no gene match: 5. The CDR3 sequence is CAWLGQGAREAFF. CDR3 sequence (DNA): TGTGCCTGGTTGGGACAGGGGGCACGTGAAGCTTTCTTT. The whole variable domain, remainder taken from reference TRBV30 and TRBJ1-1, is SQTIHQWPATLVQPVGSPLSLECTVEGTSNPNLYWYRQAAGRGLQLLFYSVGIGQISSEVPQNLSASRPQDRQFILSSKKLLLSDSGFYLCAWLGQGAREAFFGQGTRLTVV.

This CDR3 is CASSEARGEAEAFF. The CDR3 DNA reads TGTGCCAGCAGTGAAGCTCGGGGGGAGGCTGAAGCTTTCTTT. This rearrangement joins TRBV2 to TRBJ1-1, with D maybe TRBD1 (5 bases). This CDR3 contains 14 residues. With 0 bases removed from V and 6 bases from J, the gap between germline ends came to 11 bases. CDR1 is SNHLY, CDR2 FYNNEI, per germline.

The CDR3 is CASSGTGAAAFF. The DNA for the CDR3 is TGTGCCAGTAGTGGGACAGGGGCGGCAGCTTTCTTT. V is TRBV19 and J is TRBJ1-1, with 10 nucleotides matching TRBD1. V trimming: 5 bases; J trimming: 10 bases; junction bases outside the gene matches: 4. The CDR3 is 12 residues long. Germline-derived CDR1 and CDR2 are LNHDA and SQIVND (reference sequence).

This clone has more than one count but fewer than ten. This chain joins TRBV5-5 and TRBJ2-7, with 7 positions matching TRBD1. V dropped 3 bases and J dropped 3; count of bases not matched to a gene: 9. Germline V gene lookup returns CDR1 SGHKS and CDR2 YYEKEE (reference sequence). This CDR3 is built from 15 residues. CDR3 residues: CASSSPLGTDYEQYF. The CDR3 DNA reads TGTGCCAGCAGCTCGCCCCTCGGGACAGACTACGAGCAGTACTTC.

In DNA form, the CDR3 reads TGTGCCAGCAGGGGCCAGGGGTTAAATGAGCAGTTCTTC. Translated, it gives CASRGQGLNEQFF. This chain connects TRBV28 to TRBJ2-1; TRBD1 is a possible D gene (6 bases). V dropped 6 bases and J dropped 7 bases, with 13 bases sitting between them. This CDR3 has 13 amino acids. The germline gives CDR1 MDHEN, CDR2 SYDVKM.

The CDR3 loop reads CASSKGAGARSNQPQHF. The CDR3, as DNA: TGTGCCAGCAGCAAAGGAGCAGGGGCTAGGAGCAATCAGCCCCAGCATTTT. The chain employs TRBV21-1 and TRBJ1-5; TRBD1, as called in the table, went unchecked against the DNA. TRBV21-1 has pseudogene status. The CDR3 is 17 residues long.

V and J are TRBV6-5 and TRBJ1-5, with a weak D call TRBD1 (6 bases). Germline V gene lookup returns CDR1 MNHEY and CDR2 SVGAGI. The CDR3 totals 15 residues. V was pared by 4 bases and J by 0 bases, with 10 bases between. The CDR3 DNA reads TGTGCCAGCAGTTCCACAGGGATTAGCAATCAGCCCCAGCATTTT. Translation gives CASSSTGISNQPQHF.

This chain joins TRBV4-3 and TRBJ1-1; possible D gene TRBD1, 5 bases. Between the trimmed V and J ends, which lost 2 bases and 6 bases, there was a span of 13 bases. The CDR3 loop spans 14 amino acids. Germline V gives CDR1 LGHNA, CDR2 YSLEER. This CDR3 is CASSQFSGLAEAFF. In nucleotides, the CDR3 is TGCGCCAGCAGCCAATTTTCAGGGTTGGCTGAAGCTTTCTTT.

This sequence joins TRBV18 and TRBJ1-3; D not resolved. CDR3 length: 16 residues. Germline V gives CDR1 KGHSH, CDR2 LQKENI. Trimming removed 0 bases from V and 0 bases from J, with 9 bases in between. The CDR3 nucleotides are TGTGCCAGCTCACCACCCCCCGCAGTCTCTGGAAACACCATATATTTT. Amino acids: CASSPPPAVSGNTIYF.